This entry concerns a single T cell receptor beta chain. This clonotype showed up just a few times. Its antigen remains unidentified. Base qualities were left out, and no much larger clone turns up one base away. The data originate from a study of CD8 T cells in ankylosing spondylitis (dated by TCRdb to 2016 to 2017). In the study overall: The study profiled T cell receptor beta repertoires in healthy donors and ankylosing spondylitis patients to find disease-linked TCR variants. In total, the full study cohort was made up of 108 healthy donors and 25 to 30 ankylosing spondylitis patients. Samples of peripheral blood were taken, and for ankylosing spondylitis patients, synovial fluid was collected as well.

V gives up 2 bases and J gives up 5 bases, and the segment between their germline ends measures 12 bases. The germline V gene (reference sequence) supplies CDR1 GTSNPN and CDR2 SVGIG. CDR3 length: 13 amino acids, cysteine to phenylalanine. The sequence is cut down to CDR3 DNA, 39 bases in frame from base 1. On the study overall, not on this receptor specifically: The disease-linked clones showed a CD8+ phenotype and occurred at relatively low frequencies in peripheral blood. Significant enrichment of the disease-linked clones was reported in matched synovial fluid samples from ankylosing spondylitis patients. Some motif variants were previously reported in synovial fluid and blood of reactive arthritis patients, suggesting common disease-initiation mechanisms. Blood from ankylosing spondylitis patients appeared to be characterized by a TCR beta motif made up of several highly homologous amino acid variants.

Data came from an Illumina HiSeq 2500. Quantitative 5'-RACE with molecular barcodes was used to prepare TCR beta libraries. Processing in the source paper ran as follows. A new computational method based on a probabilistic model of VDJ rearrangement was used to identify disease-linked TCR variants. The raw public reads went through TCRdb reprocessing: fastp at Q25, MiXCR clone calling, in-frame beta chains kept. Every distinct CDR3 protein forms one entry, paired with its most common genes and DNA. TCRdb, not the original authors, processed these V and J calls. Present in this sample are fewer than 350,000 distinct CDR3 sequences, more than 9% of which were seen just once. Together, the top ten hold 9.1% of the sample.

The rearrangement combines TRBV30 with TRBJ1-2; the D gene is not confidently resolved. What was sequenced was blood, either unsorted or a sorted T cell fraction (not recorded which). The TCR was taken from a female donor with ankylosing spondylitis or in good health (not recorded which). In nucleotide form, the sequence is TGTGCCTGGAGTCCACTAACGGGGTATGGCTACACCTTC. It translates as CAWSPLTGYGYTF.